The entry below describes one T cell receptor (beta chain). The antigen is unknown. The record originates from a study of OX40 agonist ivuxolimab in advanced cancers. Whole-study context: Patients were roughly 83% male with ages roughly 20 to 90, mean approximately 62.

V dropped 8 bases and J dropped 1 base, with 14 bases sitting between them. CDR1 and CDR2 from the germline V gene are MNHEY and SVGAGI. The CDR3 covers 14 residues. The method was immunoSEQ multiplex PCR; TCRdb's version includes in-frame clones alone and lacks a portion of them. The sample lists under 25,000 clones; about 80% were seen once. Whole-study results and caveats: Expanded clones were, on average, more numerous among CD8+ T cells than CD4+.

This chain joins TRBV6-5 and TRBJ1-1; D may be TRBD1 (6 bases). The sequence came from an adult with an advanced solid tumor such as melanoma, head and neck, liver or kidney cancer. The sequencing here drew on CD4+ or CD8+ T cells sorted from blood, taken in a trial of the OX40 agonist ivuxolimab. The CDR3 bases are TGTGCCAGCCGACAGGAAGGAAGGAACACTGAAGCTTTCTTT. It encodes CASRQEGRNTEAFF.